A selection of T cell receptor beta chains follows, all from one sample in a study of OX40 agonist ivuxolimab in advanced cancers. Clones were sequenced by immunoSEQ multiplex PCR, and TCRdb holds only the in-frame ones, with some missing. Altogether some 41,000 clones are present, more than 75% being singletons, with the ten largest covering roughly a third. The sequenced sample was CD4+ or CD8+ T cells sorted from blood, obtained in a trial of the OX40 agonist ivuxolimab. These receptors all come from an adult with an advanced solid tumor such as melanoma, head and neck, liver or kidney cancer. The CDR3 runs from the conserved cysteine through the conserved F or W. Fields, in order: D gene, clone size, J gene, V gene, CDR3 protein, CDR3 DNA. A D gene is named only where the DNA matches it firmly. Clone size is shown for a subset of rows, as once, few, many or a class of expanded clone.

D: .; size: .; J: TRBJ1-2; V: TRBV6-1; CDR3: CASSEHPNYGYTF; DNA: TGTGCCAGCAGTGAACACCCTAACTATGGCTACACCTTC
D: .; size: .; J: TRBJ2-5; V: TRBV5-4; CDR3: CASSPTVGRDQETQYF; DNA: TGTGCCAGCAGCCCCACCGTTGGCCGGGACCAAGAGACCCAGTACTTC
D: .; size: .; J: TRBJ2-1; V: TRBV27; CDR3: CASRAVEAEPQFF; DNA: TGTGCCAGCAGAGCCGTGGAAGCGGAACCCCAGTTCTTC
D: .; size: .; J: TRBJ1-2; V: TRBV28; CDR3: CASSFNRRNYTF; DNA: TGTGCCAGCAGTTTCAATCGCAGGAACTACACCTTC
D: .; size: .; J: TRBJ2-2; V: TRBV7-3; CDR3: CASRSYTGELFF; DNA: TGTGCCAGCAGGTCGTACACCGGGGAGCTGTTTTTT
D: TRBD1; size: .; J: TRBJ2-1; V: TRBV7-8; CDR3: CASSLYRGILYNEQFF; DNA: TGTGCCAGCAGCTTATACAGGGGAATTCTTTACAATGAGCAGTTCTTC
D: .; size: .; J: TRBJ1-2; V: TRBV28; CDR3: CASSQRNYGYTF; DNA: TGTGCCAGCAGCCAGAGGAACTATGGCTACACCTTC
D: .; size: .; J: TRBJ2-1; V: TRBV11-3; CDR3: CASSLAVGGYNEQFF; DNA: TGTGCCAGCAGCTTAGCGGTTGGGGGTTACAATGAGCAGTTCTTC
D: .; size: .; J: TRBJ1-1; V: TRBV14; CDR3: CASSQMPLRAMNTEAFF; DNA: TGTGCCAGCAGCCAAATGCCCCTAAGGGCCATGAACACTGAAGCTTTCTTT
D: .; size: once; J: TRBJ2-5; V: TRBV7-3; CDR3: CASSFEGVRETQYF; DNA: TGTGCCAGCAGCTTTGAGGGGGTAAGAGAGACCCAGTACTTC
D: TRBD1; size: .; J: TRBJ1-4; V: TRBV10-3; CDR3: CAISESGSGGNEKLFF; DNA: TGTGCCATCAGTGAGTCCGGTTCAGGGGGTAATGAAAAACTGTTTTTT
D: TRBD1; size: .; J: TRBJ1-2; V: TRBV5-1; CDR3: CASSAGQGAEGYTF; DNA: TGCGCCAGCAGCGCCGGACAGGGGGCTGAAGGCTACACCTTC
D: .; size: once; J: TRBJ1-6; V: TRBV9; CDR3: CASSVAGLGSYNSPLHF; DNA: TGTGCCAGCAGCGTAGCCGGGCTTGGCTCCTATAATTCACCCCTCCACTTT
D: .; size: .; J: TRBJ2-1; V: TRBV5-6; CDR3: CASRKGSRDEQFF; DNA: TGTGCCAGCAGGAAGGGTAGCAGGGATGAGCAGTTCTTC
D: .; size: .; J: TRBJ2-7; V: TRBV2; CDR3: CASRGTVGDEQYF; DNA: TGTGCCAGCAGAGGGACTGTGGGGGACGAGCAGTACTTC
D: .; size: few; J: TRBJ2-7; V: TRBV6-1; CDR3: CASSESGNHYEQYF; DNA: TGTGCCAGCAGTGAGTCAGGGAATCACTACGAGCAGTACTTC
D: TRBD1; size: .; J: TRBJ1-2; V: TRBV23-1; CDR3: CASSQATGGHYGYTF; DNA: TGCGCCAGCAGTCAGGCGACAGGGGGCCACTATGGCTACACCTTC
D: .; size: .; J: TRBJ1-2; V: TRBV5-4; CDR3: CASRLDGRRGYTF; DNA: TGTGCCAGCAGATTGGATGGGCGACGGGGCTACACCTTC
D: TRBD2; size: .; J: TRBJ2-7; V: TRBV19; CDR3: CASRGTSGTSSEQYF; DNA: TGTGCCAGTAGAGGTACTAGCGGGACCTCCTCCGAGCAGTACTTC
D: .; size: .; J: TRBJ2-1; V: TRBV20-1; CDR3: CSARGRLEQFF; DNA: TGCAGTGCTAGAGGGCGACTAGAGCAGTTCTTC
D: TRBD2; size: .; J: TRBJ2-3; V: TRBV27; CDR3: CASSPSPGLAGGPDTQYF; DNA: TGTGCCAGCAGTCCCTCCCCTGGACTAGCGGGAGGGCCGGATACGCAGTATTTT
D: .; size: .; J: TRBJ2-5; V: TRBV9; CDR3: CASSVFEYSIVETQYF; DNA: TGTGCCAGCAGCGTATTTGAATATTCTATAGTGGAGACCCAGTACTTC
D: .; size: .; J: TRBJ2-5; V: TRBV4-1; CDR3: CASSQGRGSSETQYF; DNA: TGCGCCAGCAGCCAAGGGAGGGGCTCCTCGGAGACCCAGTACTTC
D: TRBD1; size: .; J: TRBJ2-7; V: TRBV6-4; CDR3: CASRAGQGSLEQYF; DNA: TGTGCCAGCAGGGCGGGACAGGGTTCCCTCGAGCAGTACTTC
D: .; size: .; J: TRBJ1-3; V: TRBV5-5; CDR3: CASSLGLGGSSGNTIYF; DNA: TGTGCCAGCAGCTTGGGGCTGGGGGGATCCTCTGGAAACACCATATATTTT
D: .; size: once; J: TRBJ1-5; V: TRBV10-3; CDR3: CAIRGGSNQPQHF; DNA: TGTGCCATCAGAGGCGGGAGCAATCAGCCCCAGCATTTT
D: .; size: .; J: TRBJ2-7; V: TRBV10-2; CDR3: CASGDEQYF; DNA: TGCGCCAGCGGGGACGAGCAGTACTTC
D: .; size: .; J: TRBJ2-5; V: TRBV29-1; CDR3: CSVEQGGRETQYF; DNA: TGCAGCGTTGAACAGGGGGGTCGAGAGACCCAGTACTTC
D: .; size: .; J: TRBJ1-1; V: TRBV10-3; CDR3: CAISANTEAFF; DNA: TGTGCCATCAGTGCAAACACTGAAGCTTTCTTT
D: TRBD1; size: once; J: TRBJ1-1; V: TRBV5-1; CDR3: CASSANRGFGNTEAFF; DNA: TGCGCCAGCAGCGCCAACAGGGGGTTCGGAAACACTGAAGCTTTCTTT
D: TRBD1; size: .; J: TRBJ2-7; V: TRBV5-4; CDR3: CASSPGQGVNEQYF; DNA: TGTGCCAGCAGCCCGGGACAGGGGGTTAACGAGCAGTACTTC
D: .; size: .; J: TRBJ1-1; V: TRBV2; CDR3: CASSRDEDAEAFF; DNA: TGTGCCAGCAGCCGCGACGAGGACGCTGAAGCTTTCTTT
D: TRBD1; size: .; J: TRBJ2-7; V: TRBV4-1; CDR3: CASSQGRDRRDEQYF; DNA: TGCGCCAGCAGCCAAGGCCGGGACAGGCGCGACGAGCAGTACTTC
D: .; size: .; J: TRBJ1-1; V: TRBV25-1; CDR3: CASSESPGVLGAFF; DNA: TGTGCCAGCAGTGAATCCCCAGGGGTTTTGGGAGCTTTCTTT
D: .; size: .; J: TRBJ1-1; V: TRBV19; CDR3: CASSRGGMNTEAFF; DNA: TGTGCCAGTAGCCGGGGGGGCATGAACACTGAAGCTTTCTTT
D: .; size: .; J: TRBJ2-1; V: TRBV19; CDR3: CASMGWAPSYNEQFF; DNA: TGTGCCAGTATGGGGTGGGCGCCCTCCTACAATGAGCAGTTCTTC
D: .; size: .; J: TRBJ1-1; V: TRBV11-1; CDR3: CASSLRLNTEAFF; DNA: TGTGCCAGCAGCCTACGGTTGAACACTGAAGCTTTCTTT
D: .; size: .; J: TRBJ2-2; V: TRBV7-2; CDR3: CASSLAGPTGELFF; DNA: TGTGCCAGCAGCTTGGCCGGGCCCACCGGGGAGCTGTTTTTT
D: TRBD1; size: .; J: TRBJ2-2; V: TRBV7-7; CDR3: CASRTGGNTGELFF; DNA: TGTGCTAGCAGGACAGGGGGGAACACCGGGGAGCTGTTTTTT
D: .; size: .; J: TRBJ2-5; V: TRBV6-6; CDR3: CASSYRGRETQYF; DNA: TGTGCCAGCAGTTACCGTGGGCGAGAGACCCAGTACTTC
D: TRBD1; size: .; J: TRBJ2-2; V: TRBV7-9; CDR3: CASSSGQGGTGELFF; DNA: TGTGCCAGCAGCTCTGGACAGGGCGGGACCGGGGAGCTGTTTTTT
D: .; size: .; J: TRBJ2-3; V: TRBV9; CDR3: CASSVAPLRGSDTQYF; DNA: TGTGCCAGCAGCGTAGCACCCCTCCGAGGATCAGATACGCAGTATTTT
D: .; size: .; J: TRBJ1-2; V: TRBV18; CDR3: CASSPMANYGYTF; DNA: TGTGCCAGCTCACCAATGGCTAACTATGGCTACACCTTC
D: TRBD2; size: .; J: TRBJ2-3; V: TRBV2; CDR3: CASSGEAGVVDTQYF; DNA: TGTGCCAGCAGTGGTGAGGCGGGAGTGGTAGATACGCAGTATTTT
D: .; size: .; J: TRBJ2-1; V: TRBV5-1; CDR3: CASSLRSGNEQFF; DNA: TGCGCCAGCAGCTTAAGGTCGGGCAATGAGCAGTTCTTC
D: TRBD1; size: .; J: TRBJ2-5; V: TRBV19; CDR3: CASADRARGGETQYF; DNA: TGTGCCAGTGCTGACAGGGCCAGGGGTGGGGAGACCCAGTACTTC
D: TRBD1; size: .; J: TRBJ1-5; V: TRBV5-5; CDR3: CASSGDRGQPQHF; DNA: TGTGCCAGCAGCGGGGACAGGGGACAGCCCCAGCATTTT
D: .; size: .; J: TRBJ2-3; V: TRBV5-6; CDR3: CASSLPPPDTQYF; DNA: TGTGCCAGCAGCTTACCCCCTCCAGATACGCAGTATTTT
D: .; size: .; J: TRBJ2-5; V: TRBV18; CDR3: CASSPMGLQETQYF; DNA: TGTGCCAGCTCACCTATGGGACTCCAAGAGACCCAGTACTTC
D: .; size: .; J: TRBJ2-3; V: TRBV2; CDR3: CATEGGASTDTQYF; DNA: TGTGCCACGGAGGGGGGGGCTTCCACAGATACGCAGTATTTT
D: .; size: .; J: TRBJ2-5; V: TRBV5-5; CDR3: CASSAGQSQETQYF; DNA: TGTGCCAGCAGCGCCGGACAGTCGCAAGAGACCCAGTACTTC
D: TRBD1; size: .; J: TRBJ2-3; V: TRBV2; CDR3: CASSAGTGIDTQYF; DNA: TGTGCCAGCAGTGCCGGGACAGGGATAGATACGCAGTATTTT